Below, 10 T cell receptor beta chains from the same sample are listed, as sequenced in a study of shared clonotypes between healthy human individuals. Using immunoSEQ multiplex PCR, the repertoire was profiled, and TCRdb retains in-frame clones only, with some absent. The sample holds more than 600,000 clones; just over 90% are singletons and the top ten take about a quarter. Naive CD8 isolation took CD45RO-negative cells positively selected for CCR7 and excluded terminally differentiated effector memory CD45RA+ cells. Sequenced input: naive CD8+ T cells sorted from blood. The source of these receptors is a man aged 25-40 years in good health.

The chain combines TRBV11-2 with TRBJ2-3; 12 nucleotides match TRBD2. The CDR3 sequence is 16 residues long. The J segment lost 4 bases and the V segment lost 5 bases, leaving 7 bases of the junction unmatched. CDR1 and CDR2 from the germline V gene are SGHAT and FQNNGV. The CDR3 coding sequence is TGTGCCAGCAGCCCACCGACTAGCGGGAGTGCAGATACGCAGTATTTT. Translating gives CASSPPTSGSADTQYF.

The J gene is TRBJ2-7, the V gene TRBV2; 7 bases align to TRBD1. V lost 0 bases and J lost 1; bases outside the gene matches: 6. The germline CDR1 and CDR2 sequences are SNHLY and FYNNEI. This CDR3 contains 16 residues. DNA for the CDR3: TGTGCCAGCAGTGAAGCCCGAGACAGGGCATCCTACGAGCAGTACTTC. Amino acids: CASSEARDRASYEQYF.

The V call is TRBV25-1, the J call TRBJ1-4, with D hard to call. V was trimmed by 8 bases and J by 6 bases, leaving 10 bases between them. The CDR3 is made up of 12 amino acids. The germline V gene has CDR1 MGHDK and CDR2 SYGVNS. This CDR3 reads CASQRGDEKLFF. The CDR3 DNA sequence: TGTGCCAGCCAAAGAGGTGATGAAAAACTGTTTTTT.

The rearrangement uses TRBV25-1 and TRBJ2-2; D is perhaps TRBD1 (5 bases). Looked up from germline, CDR1 is MGHDK and CDR2 is SYGVNS. This CDR3 contains 14 residues. Trimming took off 0 bases at V and 6 bases at J, with 8 bases between the two ends. The CDR3, as DNA: TGTGCCAGCAGTGAATATATGGGGCCCGGGGAGCTGTTTTTT. It yields the protein CASSEYMGPGELFF.

The chain joins TRBV4-1 to TRBJ1-5; tentative D call: TRBD1 (6 bases). This CDR3 is built from 16 residues. The V gene lost 4 bases and the J gene lost 2 bases, with 15 bases spanning the gap. Germline V gene sequence: CDR1 MGHRA, CDR2 YSYEKL. CDR3 sequence reads: CASSPASGAGNQPQHF. The CDR3 nucleotides read TGCGCCAGCAGCCCAGCGTCGGGGGCCGGCAATCAGCCCCAGCATTTT.

The chain recombines TRBV6-5 with TRBJ2-1, with TRBD1 as a possible D gene (5 bases). CDR1 is MNHEY, CDR2 SVGAGI, per germline. CDR3 length equals 12 residues. V lost 6 bases, J lost 8 bases, and 11 bases lay in between. The CDR3 here is CASRTVSHEQFF. In nucleotides, the CDR3 is TGTGCCAGCAGGACAGTCTCACATGAGCAGTTCTTC.

This clone has at least ten counts. The rearrangement joins TRBV10-3 to TRBJ1-1; TRBD1 aligns across 8 bases. CDR3 length: 14 amino acids. Per the germline V gene, CDR1 is ENHRY and CDR2 is SYGVKD. Unmatched junction bases numbered 7, after V lost 9 bases and J lost 1 base. This chain's CDR3 is CAMDTGTGNTEAFF. For the CDR3, the DNA is TGTGCCATGGATACCGGGACAGGGAACACTGAAGCTTTCTTT.

The chain employs TRBV6-5 and TRBJ1-5, with D possibly TRBD1 on 6 matching bases. The germline gives CDR1 MNHEY, CDR2 SVGAGI. This CDR3 contains 14 residues. V was cut by 4 bases and J by 7 bases, with 14 bases left in between. The CDR3 coding sequence is TGTGCCAGCAGTTCTCTACAGGGTAGGCAGCCCCAGCATTTT. Its protein is CASSSLQGRQPQHF.

The chain is built from TRBV10-1 and TRBJ2-1; 12 bases align to TRBD2. Germline V CDR1 and CDR2: WNHNN, SYGVQD (reference sequence). The CDR3 covers 17 residues. V gave up 5 bases and J gave up 7 bases; unmatched junction bases: 12. DNA of the CDR3: TGCGCCAGCAGTTCAATACAGACTAGCGGGAGTTCGAATGAGCAGTTCTTC. As protein: CASSSIQTSGSSNEQFF.

J is TRBJ2-1 and V is TRBV5-1, with 14 nucleotides matching TRBD2. The CDR3 length is 19 residues. Germline CDR1 reads SGHRS; CDR2 reads YFSETQ. The junction had 11 bases not matched to a gene; V was cut back by 2 bases and J by 4 bases. In DNA, the CDR3 is TGCGCCAGCAGCTTTTCCGGGACTAGCGGGAGCGAGTGGTACAATGAGCAGTTCTTC. Protein product: CASSFSGTSGSEWYNEQFF.